This TCR beta chain was sequenced for a study of PD-1 blockade in classical Hodgkin lymphoma. General study findings and limits: Underlying causes for the observed repertoire differences were not defined, possibly disease activity or prior therapy. Exclusion was applied to patients who started nivolumab under 1 year after ASCT.

Indicated time point: cycle 4 day 1 (C4D1), after five to seven weeks of nivolumab. In every patient, relapse followed autologous stem cell transplantation, while exposure to brentuximab vedotin differed. Concerning this clone: Antigen specificity is unknown.

Trimming at V came to 6 bases and at J to 4 bases, leaving 6 bases not matched to a gene. This CDR3 is 16 amino acids long. CDR1 and CDR2 from the germline V gene are SNHLY and FYNNEI. Measured with immunoSEQ multiplex PCR; TCRdb has only the in-frame clones, and not every one. The table lists roughly 8,200 clones, roughly 85% of them singletons. This rearrangement joins TRBV2 to TRBJ2-5; the match to TRBD2 covers 15 bases. This clonotype was sampled from a human donor with classical Hodgkin lymphoma. The sequencing here drew on peripheral blood mononuclear cells (PBMCs), taken before the fourth cycle of nivolumab. CDR3 amino acids: CASRRRTSGRGETQYF. The CDR3 DNA reads TGTGCCAGCAGGAGAAGGACTAGCGGGAGGGGAGAGACCCAGTACTTC.